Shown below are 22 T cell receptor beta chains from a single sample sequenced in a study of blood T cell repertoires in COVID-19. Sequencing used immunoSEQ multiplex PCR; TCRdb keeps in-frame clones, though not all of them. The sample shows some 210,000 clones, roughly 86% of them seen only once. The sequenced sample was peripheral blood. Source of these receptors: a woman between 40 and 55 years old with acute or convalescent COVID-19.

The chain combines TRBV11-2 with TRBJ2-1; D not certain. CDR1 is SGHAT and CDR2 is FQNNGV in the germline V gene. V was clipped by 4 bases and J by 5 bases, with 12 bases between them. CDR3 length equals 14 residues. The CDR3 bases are TGTGCCAGCAGCTCTACCGGCGGAAACAATGAGCAGTTCTTC. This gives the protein CASSSTGGNNEQFF.

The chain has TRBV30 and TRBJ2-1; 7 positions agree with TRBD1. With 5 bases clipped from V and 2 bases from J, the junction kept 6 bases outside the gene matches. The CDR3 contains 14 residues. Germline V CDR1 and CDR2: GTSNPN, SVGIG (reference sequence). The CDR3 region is CAWGTVPTYNEQFF. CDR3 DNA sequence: TGTGCCTGGGGGACAGTTCCAACCTACAATGAGCAGTTCTTC.

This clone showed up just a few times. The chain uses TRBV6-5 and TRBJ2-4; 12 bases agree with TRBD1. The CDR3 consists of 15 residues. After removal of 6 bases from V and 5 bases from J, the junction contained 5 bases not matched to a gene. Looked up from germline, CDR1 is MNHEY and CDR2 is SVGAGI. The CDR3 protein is CASRGQGALENIQYF. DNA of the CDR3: TGTGCCAGCAGGGGACAGGGGGCGCTGGAAAACATTCAGTACTTC.

The CDR3 nucleotides read TGTGCCTGGGCGGACAGCCTTAGTTACGAGCAGTACTTC. Protein sequence: CAWADSLSYEQYF. The V and J genes are TRBV30 and TRBJ2-7; D possibly corresponds to TRBD1 (6 bases). The germline CDR1 and CDR2 sequences are GTSNPN and SVGIG (reference sequence). The ends were cut back, 5 bases at V and 4 bases at J, with 15 bases in the middle. This CDR3 region has 13 residues.

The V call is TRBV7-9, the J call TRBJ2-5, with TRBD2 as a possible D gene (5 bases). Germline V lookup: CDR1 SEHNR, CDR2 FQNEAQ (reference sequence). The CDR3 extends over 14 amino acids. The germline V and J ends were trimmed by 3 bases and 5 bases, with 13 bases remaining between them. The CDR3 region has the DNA TGTGCCAGCAGCTTCATTTCGGGGTCGGAGACCCAGTACTTC. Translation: CASSFISGSETQYF.

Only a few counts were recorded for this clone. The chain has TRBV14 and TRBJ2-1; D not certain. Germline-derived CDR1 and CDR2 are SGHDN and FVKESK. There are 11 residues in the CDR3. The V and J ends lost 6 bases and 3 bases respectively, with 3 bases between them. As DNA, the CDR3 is TGTGCCAGCAGTCTCTACAATGAGCAGTTCTTC. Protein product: CASSLYNEQFF.

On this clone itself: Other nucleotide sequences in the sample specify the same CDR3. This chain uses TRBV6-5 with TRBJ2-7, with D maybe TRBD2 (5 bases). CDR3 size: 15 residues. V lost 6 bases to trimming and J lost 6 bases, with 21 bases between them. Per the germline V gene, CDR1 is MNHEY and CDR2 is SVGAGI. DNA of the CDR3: TGTGCCAGCAGCCGGGGAGAAGTCCCCCTACGCGAGCAGTACTTC. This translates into CASSRGEVPLREQYF.

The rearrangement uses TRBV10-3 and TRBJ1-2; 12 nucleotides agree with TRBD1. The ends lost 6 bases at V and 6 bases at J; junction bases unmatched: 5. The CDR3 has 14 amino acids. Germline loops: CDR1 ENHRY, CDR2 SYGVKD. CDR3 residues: CAIRPGQGADGYTF. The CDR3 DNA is TGTGCCATCAGGCCGGGACAGGGGGCTGATGGCTACACCTTC.

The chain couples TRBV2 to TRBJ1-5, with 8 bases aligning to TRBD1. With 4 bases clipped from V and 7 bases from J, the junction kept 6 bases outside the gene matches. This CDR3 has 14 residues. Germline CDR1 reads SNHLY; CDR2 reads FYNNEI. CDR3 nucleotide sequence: TGTGCCAGCAGTGGAACAGGGGGGGGCCAGCCCCAGCATTTT. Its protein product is CASSGTGGGQPQHF.

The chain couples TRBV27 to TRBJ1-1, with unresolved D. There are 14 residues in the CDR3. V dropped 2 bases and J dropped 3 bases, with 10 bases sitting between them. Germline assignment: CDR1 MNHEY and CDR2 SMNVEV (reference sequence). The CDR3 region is CASSLIPTDTEAFF. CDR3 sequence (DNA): TGTGCCAGCAGTTTAATCCCTACGGACACTGAAGCTTTCTTT.

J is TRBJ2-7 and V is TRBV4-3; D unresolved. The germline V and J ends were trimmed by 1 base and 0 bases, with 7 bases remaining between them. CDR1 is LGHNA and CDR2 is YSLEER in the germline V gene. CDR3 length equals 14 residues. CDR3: CASSQAPGSYEQYF. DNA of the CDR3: TGCGCCAGCAGCCAAGCGCCGGGCTCCTACGAGCAGTACTTC.

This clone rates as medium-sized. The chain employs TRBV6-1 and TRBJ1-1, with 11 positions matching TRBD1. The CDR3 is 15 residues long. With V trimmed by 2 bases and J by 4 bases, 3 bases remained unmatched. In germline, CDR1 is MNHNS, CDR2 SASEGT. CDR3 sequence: CASSEPGQGGTEAFF. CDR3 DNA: TGTGCCAGCAGTGAACCGGGACAGGGGGGCACTGAAGCTTTCTTT.

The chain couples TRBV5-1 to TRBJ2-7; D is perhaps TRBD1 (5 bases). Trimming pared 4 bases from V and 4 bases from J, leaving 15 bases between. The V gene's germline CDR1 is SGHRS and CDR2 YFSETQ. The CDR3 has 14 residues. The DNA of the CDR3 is TGCGCCAGCAGCACAGACAGTCTACCTTACGAGCAGTACTTC. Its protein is CASSTDSLPYEQYF.

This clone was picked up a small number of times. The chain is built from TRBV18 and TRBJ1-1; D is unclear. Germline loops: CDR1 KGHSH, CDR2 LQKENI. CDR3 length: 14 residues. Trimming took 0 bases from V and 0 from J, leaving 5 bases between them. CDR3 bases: TGTGCCAGCTCACCACCGTCGGTGAACACTGAAGCTTTCTTT. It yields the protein CASSPPSVNTEAFF.

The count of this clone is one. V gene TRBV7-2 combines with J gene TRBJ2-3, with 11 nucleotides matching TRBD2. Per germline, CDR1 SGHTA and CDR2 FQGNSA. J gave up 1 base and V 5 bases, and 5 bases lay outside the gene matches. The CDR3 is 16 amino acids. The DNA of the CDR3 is TGTGCCAGCAGCCCCTTTAGCGGGAGGGGCACAGATACGCAGTATTTT. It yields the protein CASSPFSGRGTDTQYF. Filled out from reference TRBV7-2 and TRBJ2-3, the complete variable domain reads GAGVSQSPSNKVTEKGKDVELRCDPISGHTALYWYRQSLGQGLEFLIYFQGNSAPDKSGLPSDRFSAERTGGSVSTLTIQRTQQEDSAVYLCASSPFSGRGTDTQYFGPGTRLTVL.

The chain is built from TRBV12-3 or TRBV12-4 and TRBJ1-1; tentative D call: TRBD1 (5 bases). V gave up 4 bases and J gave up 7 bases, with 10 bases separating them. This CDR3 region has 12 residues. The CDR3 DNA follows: TGTGCCAGCAGTTGGGCAGGGTATGAAGCTTTCTTT. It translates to CASSWAGYEAFF.

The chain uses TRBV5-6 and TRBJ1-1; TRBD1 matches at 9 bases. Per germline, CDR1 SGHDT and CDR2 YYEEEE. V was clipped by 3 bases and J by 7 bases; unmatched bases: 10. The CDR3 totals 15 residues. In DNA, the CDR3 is TGTGCCAGCAGCTGGGGGGACAGGGTGAACGGTGAAGCTTTCTTT. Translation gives CASSWGDRVNGEAFF.

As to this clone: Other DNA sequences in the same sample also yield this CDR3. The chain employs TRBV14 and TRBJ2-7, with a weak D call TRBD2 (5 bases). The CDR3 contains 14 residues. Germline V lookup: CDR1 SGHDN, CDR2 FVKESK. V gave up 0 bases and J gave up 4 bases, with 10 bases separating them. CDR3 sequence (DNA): TGTGCCAGCAGCCAAGACCCGGGAAGGTACGAGCAGTACTTC. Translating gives CASSQDPGRYEQYF.

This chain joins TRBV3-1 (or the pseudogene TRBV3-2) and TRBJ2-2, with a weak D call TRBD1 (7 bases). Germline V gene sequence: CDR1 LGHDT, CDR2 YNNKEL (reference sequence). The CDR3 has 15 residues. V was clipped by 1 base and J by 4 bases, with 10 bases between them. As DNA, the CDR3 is TGTGCCAGCAGCCAAGGACAGGGAGGCACCGGGGAGCTGTTTTTT. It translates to CASSQGQGGTGELFF.

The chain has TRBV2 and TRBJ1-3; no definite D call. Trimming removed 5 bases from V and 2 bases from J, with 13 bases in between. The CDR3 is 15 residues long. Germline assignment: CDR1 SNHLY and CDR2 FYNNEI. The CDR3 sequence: CASSLEPAAGNTIYF. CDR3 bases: TGTGCCAGCAGTTTAGAACCCGCGGCTGGAAACACCATATATTTT.

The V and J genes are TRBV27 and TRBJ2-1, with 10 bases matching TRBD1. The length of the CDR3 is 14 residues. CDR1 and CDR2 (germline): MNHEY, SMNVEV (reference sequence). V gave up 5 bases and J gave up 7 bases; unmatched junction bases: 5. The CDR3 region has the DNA TGTGCCAGCAGTGCTACGGGACAGGGGAATGAGCAGTTCTTC. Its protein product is CASSATGQGNEQFF.

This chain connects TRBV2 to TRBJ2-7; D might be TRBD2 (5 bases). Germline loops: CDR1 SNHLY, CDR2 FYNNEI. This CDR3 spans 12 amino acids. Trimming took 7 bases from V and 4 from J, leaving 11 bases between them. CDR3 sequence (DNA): TGTGCCAGCACCCTAGCTTCATACGAGCAGTACTTC. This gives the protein CASTLASYEQYF.